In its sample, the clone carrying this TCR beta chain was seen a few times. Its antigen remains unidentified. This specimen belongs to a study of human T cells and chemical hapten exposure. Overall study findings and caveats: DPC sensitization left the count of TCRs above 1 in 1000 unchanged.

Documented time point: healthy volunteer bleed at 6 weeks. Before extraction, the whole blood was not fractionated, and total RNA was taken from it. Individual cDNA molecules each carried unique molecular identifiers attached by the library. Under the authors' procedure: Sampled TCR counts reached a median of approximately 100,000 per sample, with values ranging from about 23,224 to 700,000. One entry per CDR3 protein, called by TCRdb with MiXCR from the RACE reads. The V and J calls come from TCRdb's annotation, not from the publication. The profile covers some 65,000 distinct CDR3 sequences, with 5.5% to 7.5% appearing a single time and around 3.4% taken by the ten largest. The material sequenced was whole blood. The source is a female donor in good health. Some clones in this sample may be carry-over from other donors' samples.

The CDR3 here is CASSYPDSLRTEAFF. DNA for the CDR3: TGTGCCAGCAGTTACCCCGACAGCCTCCGGACTGAAGCTTTCTTT. J is TRBJ1-1 and V is TRBV6-2 or TRBV6-3; D possibly corresponds to TRBD1 (5 bases). The V end was cut by 2 bases, the J end by 5 bases, with 15 bases between. Germline assignment: CDR1 MNHEY and CDR2 SVGEGT. The CDR3 extends over 15 amino acids.